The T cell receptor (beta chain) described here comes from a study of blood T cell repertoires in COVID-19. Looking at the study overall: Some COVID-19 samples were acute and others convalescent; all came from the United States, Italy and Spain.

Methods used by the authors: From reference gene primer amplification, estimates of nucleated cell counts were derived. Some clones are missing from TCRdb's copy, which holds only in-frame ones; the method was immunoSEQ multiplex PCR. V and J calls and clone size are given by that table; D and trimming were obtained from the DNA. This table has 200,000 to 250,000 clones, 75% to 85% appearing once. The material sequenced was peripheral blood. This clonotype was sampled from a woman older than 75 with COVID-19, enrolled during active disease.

Here the CDR3 DNA reads TGTGCCAGCTCACCCACTAAGACGGCGAGTGAAAAACTGTTTTTT. Its protein product is CASSPTKTASEKLFF. The V call is TRBV18, the J call TRBJ1-4, with D hard to call. Germline lookup yields CDR1 KGHSH and CDR2 LQKENI. V dropped 3 bases and J dropped 7 bases, with 15 bases sitting between them. CDR3 length: 15 amino acids.